This T cell receptor (beta chain) comes out of a study of blood T cell repertoires in COVID-19. This CDR3 spans 14 amino acids. The germline V gene has CDR1 SGHNT and CDR2 YYREEE (reference sequence). V gave up 0 bases and J gave up 7 bases, with 8 bases separating them. The table came from immunoSEQ multiplex PCR; TCRdb's copy has only in-frame clones and leaves some out. Among more than 250,000 clones, over 75% were seen once, and the ten largest hold 10%. Recovered status applied to Cohort 3 donors who had two consecutive negative PCRs. It also applied to those with clearance or with symptom resolution.

The chain is built from TRBV5-4 and TRBJ1-6, with no clear D. Material for sequencing was PBMCs or T cells enriched from blood (not recorded which). This TCR derives from a woman younger than 35 who had recovered from COVID-19. Here the CDR3 DNA reads TGTGCCAGCAGCTTGGAACAGATGAATTCACCCCTCCACTTT. It specifies CASSLEQMNSPLHF.